The clone carrying this TCR beta chain came up a few times. Antigen specificity is unknown. This entry belongs to a study of cytomegalovirus exposure and HLA in healthy donors. The PCR ran on 60 Vbeta and 13 Jbeta primers. The repertoire was sequenced with immunoSEQ multiplex PCR; TCRdb's copy has only in-frame clones and lacks some. The sample yields 99,000 or so clones, around 72% seen once. Study-wide findings and caveats: When the data were analyzed later, several of the most significant clusters appeared to be linked to common viral pathogens.

The CDR3 is 11 residues long. In germline, CDR1 is MNHEY, CDR2 SVGAGI. Between the trimmed V and J ends, which lost 6 bases and 6 bases, there was a span of 7 bases. The TCR was taken from a man aged 25-45 years in good health and CMV-seronegative. V usage is TRBV6-5 and J usage is TRBJ2-3; D remains unclear. Sequencing was done on a sample of PBMCs. Here the CDR3 reads CASRASDTQYF. CDR3 coding DNA: TGTGCCAGCAGGGCCTCGGATACGCAGTATTTT.